This TCR beta chain was recorded in a study of type 1 and type 2 diabetes patients. Study summary: Donors were type 1 diabetes, type 2 diabetes, or nondiabetic controls.

Germline CDR1 reads ENHRY; CDR2 reads SYGVKD. Trimming left V 10 bases short and J 4 bases short, with 19 bases between. CDR3 size: 14 residues. Only a few counts were recorded for this clonotype. PCR was run on genomic DNA. A primer set of 30 forward and 13 reverse primers amplified the CDR3. TCRdb re-derived calls from the multiplex PCR reads in MiXCR, one entry per CDR3 protein. The sample consists of 270,000 or so distinct CDR3 sequences, 47% of them appearing once. The chain uses TRBV10-3 and TRBJ1-2; D not certain. The TCR sequence derives from a man younger than 35 with type 2 diabetes. Sequencing input: peripheral blood mononuclear cells (PBMCs). CDR3 in DNA: TGTGCCAGCACCCCGGGAGGAACGTTCTATGGCTACACCTTC. This gives the protein CASTPGGTFYGYTF.